This T cell receptor beta chain was sequenced during a study of cytotoxic CD8 clonotypes in ibrutinib-treated CLL. Overall study: Patient counts were ten to eleven relapsed/refractory, about 15 treatment-naive and some 17 IGHV unmutated.

Generated by immunoSEQ multiplex PCR, the TCRdb table keeps only in-frame clones and is missing some. Here the sample spans around 250,000 clones, roughly 74% being singletons. Looked up from germline, CDR1 is LNHDA and CDR2 is SQIVND (reference sequence). The CDR3 has 13 amino acids. V dropped 5 bases and J dropped 1 base, with 9 bases sitting between them. The chain uses TRBV19 and TRBJ2-7; D possibly corresponds to TRBD1 (5 bases). This clonotype was sampled from a human donor with chronic lymphocytic leukemia. This material consisted of PBMCs, taken after 24 months of ibrutinib treatment. CDR3 loop: CASSQQVSYEQYF. For the CDR3, the DNA is TGTGCCAGTAGTCAACAGGTATCCTACGAGCAGTACTTC.